This TCR beta chain was identified in a study of blood T cell repertoires in COVID-19. Study summary: The United States, Italy and Spain provided the acute and convalescent COVID-19 samples.

The study drew participants aged roughly 18 to 95 years from 24 US areas. As processed by the authors: Estimation of nucleated cell counts relied on the amplification of reference gene primers. Assay used: immunoSEQ multiplex PCR; TCRdb lists only in-frame clones, some missing. V, J and clone size are those of that table, while D and trimming were read from the DNA. The sample contains 270,000 or so clones, just under 90% of which appear only once. Germline V gene lookup returns CDR1 KGHSH and CDR2 LQKENI. With 6 bases removed from V and 6 bases from J, the gap between germline ends came to 12 bases. The CDR3 sequence is 13 residues long.

The V and J genes are TRBV18 and TRBJ1-5; the D gene is possibly TRBD1 (6 bases). The sequence was obtained from a woman aged 25 to 39 with acute COVID-19. Sequencing used PBMCs or T cells enriched from blood (not recorded which). The CDR3 DNA reads as TGTGCCAGCTCTTCAGGGGAGGGTCAGCCCCAGCATTTT. Amino acids: CASSSGEGQPQHF. Combining the CDR3 with reference TRBV18 and TRBJ1-5 gives the whole variable domain NAGVMQNPRHLVRRRGQEARLRCSPMKGHSHVYWYRQLPEEGLKFMVYLQKENIIDESGMPKERFSAEFPKEGPSILRIQQVVRGDSAAYFCASSSGEGQPQHFGDGTRLSIL.